This entry concerns a single T cell receptor (beta chain). What antigen it recognizes has not been identified. No base quality values were provided; no much bigger clone lies one nucleotide off. The sample belongs to a study of T cell responses to AZD1222 COVID-19 vaccine (dated by TCRdb to the early 2020s). With regard to the full study: AZD1222 recipients given second doses at about 4 weeks or at about 12 weeks were pooled, since spike-specific TCR depth and breadth were not found to differ between the two schedules. Trial participants were enrolled by age into subgroups of 18-55, 56-69 and 70-plus years, and roughly 150, 30 and 60 TCR-sequenced participants, respectively, were included in these subgroups. A total of more than 230 trial participants underwent TCR sequencing, of whom 200 to 220 had received two doses of AZD1222 and about 25 had received two doses of the MenACWY control vaccine. Overall study outcomes, separate from this receptor: Because no day 14 peak-response samples were available, repertoires were characterized only after the peak T cell response. Spike-specific TCR breadth and depth rose significantly after two AZD1222 doses compared with day 0 and with MenACWY recipients. The vaccine-associated CD4 TCRs covered the entire spike protein, and the dominant responses fell in regions 160-218 and 743-854. Conclusions about previously exposed vaccinees are limited because only six or seven AZD1222 recipients were SARS-CoV-2 seropositive at baseline. Nearly half of unique spike-specific TCRs reportedly recognized epitopes outside regions mutated in the B.1.351 and B.1.1.7 variants. Participants were mostly white British and included more females than males, and it was suggested by the authors that clonal diversity may have been underestimated. In the small 56-69-year group, the increase in depth fell short of significance, most likely because of low power.

The CDR3 regions of human TCRbeta chains were subjected to immunosequencing. In the authors' own workflow: Repertoire TCRs were checked for matches against a reference library of SARS-CoV-2-specific TCRs that had been generated using the MIRA antigen-specificity platform. Breadth was defined as the fraction of unique TCRs that were SARS-CoV-2-associated, and depth was defined as the fraction of total T cells that were SARS-CoV-2-associated. Using the MIRA data, every spike-specific TCR was mapped to the spike region that the TCR reacted to and assigned to either a CD4 or a CD8 class. Log10-transformed breadth and depth values were compared by one-way ANOVA with Sidak's multiple comparisons tests. In its TCRdb copy, this immuneACCESS table keeps in-frame sequences only and misses some clones. Where compared with another copy, unresolved V genes explain less than half of these, and the others have no known cause. The D gene and trimming were derived from the DNA, and the V and J assignments and clone size from that table. In this sample the table shows some 150,000 clones, just over 90% of which occur a single time. The ten most abundant clones make up 2.5% to 3% of the sample.

In the paper's terms, the time point label means: baseline before first vaccination. The vaccinee samples were drawn from two UK trials, COV001 and COV002, one of which was a single-blind randomized controlled phase 2/3 trial testing AZD1222 (ChAdOx1 nCoV-19) in healthy adults. For TCRbeta chain sequencing, PBMC samples from trial participants were taken at day 0 and at day 28 after the second dose. The junction shows trimming of 4 bases on V and 4 bases on J, and the gene matches do not reach 9 bases of it. CDR1 and CDR2 (MNHEY, SMNVEV) derive from the germline V gene (reference sequence). CDR3 length: 15 amino acids, cysteine to phenylalanine. The only DNA kept is the CDR3, 45 bases in frame from the first base.

The chain couples TRBV27 to TRBJ1-2; 7 central nucleotides agree with TRBD1. The clonotype comes from an adult in good health. This material consisted of peripheral blood, taken on day 0 of AZD1222 vaccination. The DNA sequence is as follows: TGTGCCAGCAGTTCCAACAGGGGCCCCCTCTATGGCTACACCTTC. It translates to CASSSNRGPLYGYTF.